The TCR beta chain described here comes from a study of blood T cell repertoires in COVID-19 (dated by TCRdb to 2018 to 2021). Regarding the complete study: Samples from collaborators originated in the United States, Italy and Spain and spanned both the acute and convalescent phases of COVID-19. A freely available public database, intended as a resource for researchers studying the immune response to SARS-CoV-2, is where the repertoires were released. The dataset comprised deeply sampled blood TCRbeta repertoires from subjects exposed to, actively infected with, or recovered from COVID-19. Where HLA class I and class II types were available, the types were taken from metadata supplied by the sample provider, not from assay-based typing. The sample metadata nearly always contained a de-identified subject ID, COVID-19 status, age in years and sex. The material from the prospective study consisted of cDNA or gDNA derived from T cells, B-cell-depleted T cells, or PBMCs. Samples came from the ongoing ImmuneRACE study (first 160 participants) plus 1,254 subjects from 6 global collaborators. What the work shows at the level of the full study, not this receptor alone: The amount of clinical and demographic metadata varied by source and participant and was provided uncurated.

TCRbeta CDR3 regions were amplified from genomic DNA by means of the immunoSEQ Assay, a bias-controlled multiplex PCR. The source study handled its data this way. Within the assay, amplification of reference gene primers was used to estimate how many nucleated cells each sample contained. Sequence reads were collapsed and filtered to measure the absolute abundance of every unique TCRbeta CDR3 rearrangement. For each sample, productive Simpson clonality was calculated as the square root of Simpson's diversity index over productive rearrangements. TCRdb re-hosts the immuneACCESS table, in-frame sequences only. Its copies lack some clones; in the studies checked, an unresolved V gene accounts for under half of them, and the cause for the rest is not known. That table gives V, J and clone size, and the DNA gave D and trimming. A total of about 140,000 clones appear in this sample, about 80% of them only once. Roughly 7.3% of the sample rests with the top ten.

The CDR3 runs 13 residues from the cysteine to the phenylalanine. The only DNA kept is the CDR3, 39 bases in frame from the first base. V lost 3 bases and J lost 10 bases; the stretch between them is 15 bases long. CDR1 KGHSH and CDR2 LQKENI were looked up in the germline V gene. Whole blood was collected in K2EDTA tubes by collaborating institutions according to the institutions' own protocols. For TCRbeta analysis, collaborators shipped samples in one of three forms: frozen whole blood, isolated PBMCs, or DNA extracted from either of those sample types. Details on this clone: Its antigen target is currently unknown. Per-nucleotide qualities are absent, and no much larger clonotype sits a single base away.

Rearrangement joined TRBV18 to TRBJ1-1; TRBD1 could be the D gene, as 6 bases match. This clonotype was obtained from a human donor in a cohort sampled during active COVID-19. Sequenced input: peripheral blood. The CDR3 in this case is CASSPNRDVVAFF. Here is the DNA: TGTGCCAGCTCACCGAACAGGGATGTAGTAGCTTTCTTT.